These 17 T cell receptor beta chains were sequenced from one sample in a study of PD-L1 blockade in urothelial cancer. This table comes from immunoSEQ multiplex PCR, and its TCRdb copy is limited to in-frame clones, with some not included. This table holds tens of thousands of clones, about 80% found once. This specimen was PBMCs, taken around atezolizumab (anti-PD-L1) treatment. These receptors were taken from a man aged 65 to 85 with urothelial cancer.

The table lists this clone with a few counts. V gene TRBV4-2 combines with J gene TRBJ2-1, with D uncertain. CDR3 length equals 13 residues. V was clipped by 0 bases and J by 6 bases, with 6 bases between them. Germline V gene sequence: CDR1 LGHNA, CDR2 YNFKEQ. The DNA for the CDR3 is TGTGCCAGCAGCCAAGAAGACACCAATGAGCAGTTCTTC. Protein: CASSQEDTNEQFF.

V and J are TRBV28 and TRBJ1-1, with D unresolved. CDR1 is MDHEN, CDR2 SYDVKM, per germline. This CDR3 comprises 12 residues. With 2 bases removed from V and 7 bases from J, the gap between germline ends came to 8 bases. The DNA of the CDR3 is TGTGCCAGCAGTTTACTAACCCTTGAAGCTTTCTTT. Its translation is CASSLLTLEAFF.

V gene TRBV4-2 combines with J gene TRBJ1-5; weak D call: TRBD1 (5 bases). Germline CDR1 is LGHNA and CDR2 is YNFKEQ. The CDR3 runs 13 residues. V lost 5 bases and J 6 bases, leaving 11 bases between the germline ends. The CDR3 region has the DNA TGTGCCAGCAGCAAGGAGGGGAGTCAGCCCCAGCATTTT. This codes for CASSKEGSQPQHF.

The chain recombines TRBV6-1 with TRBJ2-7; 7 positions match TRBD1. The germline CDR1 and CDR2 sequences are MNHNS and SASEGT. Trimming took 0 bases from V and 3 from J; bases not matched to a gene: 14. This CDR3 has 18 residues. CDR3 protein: CASSEALANTGDLYEQYF. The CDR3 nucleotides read TGTGCCAGCAGTGAAGCTCTAGCAAATACAGGGGACCTCTACGAGCAGTACTTC.

The CDR3 spells CASSPGGNEQFF. In DNA form, the CDR3 reads TGTGCCAGCAGCCCCGGGGGGAATGAGCAGTTCTTC. The V gene is TRBV7-9, the J gene TRBJ2-1, with 7 bases matching TRBD2. J gave up 7 bases and V 5 bases, and 2 bases lay outside the gene matches. The germline CDR1 and CDR2 sequences are SEHNR and FQNEAQ (reference sequence). There are 12 residues in the CDR3. Variable domain in full (rest from reference TRBV7-9 and TRBJ2-1): DTGVSQNPRHKITKRGQNVTFRCDPISEHNRLYWYRQTLGQGPEFLTYFQNEAQLEKSRLLSDRFSAERPKGSFSTLEIQRTEQGDSAMYLCASSPGGNEQFFGPGTRLTVL.

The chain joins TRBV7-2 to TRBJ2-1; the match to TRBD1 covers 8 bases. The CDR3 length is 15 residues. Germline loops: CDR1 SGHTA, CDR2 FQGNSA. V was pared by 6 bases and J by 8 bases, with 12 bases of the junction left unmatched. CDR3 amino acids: CASSPRGRNLYEQFF. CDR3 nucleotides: TGTGCCAGCAGTCCCAGGGGGCGGAATCTGTATGAGCAGTTCTTC.

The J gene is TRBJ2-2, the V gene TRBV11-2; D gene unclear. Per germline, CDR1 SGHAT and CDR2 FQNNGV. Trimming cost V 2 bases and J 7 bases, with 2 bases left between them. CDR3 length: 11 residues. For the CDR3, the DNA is TGTGCCAGCAGCTTACTCGGGGAGCTGTTTTTT. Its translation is CASSLLGELFF. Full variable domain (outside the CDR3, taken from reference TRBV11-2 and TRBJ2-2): EAGVAQSPRYKIIEKRQSVAFWCNPISGHATLYWYQQILGQGPKLLIQFQNNGVVDDSQLPKDRFSAERLKGVDSTLKIQPAKLEDSAVYLCASSLLGELFFGEGSRLTVL.

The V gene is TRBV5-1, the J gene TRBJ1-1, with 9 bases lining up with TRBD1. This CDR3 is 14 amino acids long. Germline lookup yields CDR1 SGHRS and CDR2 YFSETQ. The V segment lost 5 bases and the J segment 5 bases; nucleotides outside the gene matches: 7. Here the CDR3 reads CASRLGQGGTEAFF. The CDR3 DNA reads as TGCGCCAGCAGGCTGGGACAGGGTGGAACTGAAGCTTTCTTT.

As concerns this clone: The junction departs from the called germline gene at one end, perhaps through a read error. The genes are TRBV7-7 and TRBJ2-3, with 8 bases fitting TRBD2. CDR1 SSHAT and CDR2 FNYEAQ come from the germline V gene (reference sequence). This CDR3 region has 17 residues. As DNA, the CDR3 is TGTGCTAGCAGCTTAGACCGACCGGGGGGGGGTGCAGATACGCAGTATTTT. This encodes CASSLDRPGGGADTQYF.

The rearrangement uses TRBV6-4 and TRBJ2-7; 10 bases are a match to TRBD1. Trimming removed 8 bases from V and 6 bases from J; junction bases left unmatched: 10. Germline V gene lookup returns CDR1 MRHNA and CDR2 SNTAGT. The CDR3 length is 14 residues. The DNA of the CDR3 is TGTGCCAGCCTTAGAAGGACAGGGGGGGGCGAGCAGTACTTC. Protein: CASLRRTGGGEQYF.

CDR3 bases: TGTGCCAGCAGCCCAGACCGAGACAGGGCCTACGAGCAGTACTTC. Its translation: CASSPDRDRAYEQYF. The chain combines TRBV7-2 with TRBJ2-7; 7 nucleotides align to TRBD1. The V and J ends lost 5 bases and 2 bases, in that order; junction bases with no gene match: 9. CDR1 is SGHTA, CDR2 FQGNSA, per germline. The CDR3 has 15 amino acids.

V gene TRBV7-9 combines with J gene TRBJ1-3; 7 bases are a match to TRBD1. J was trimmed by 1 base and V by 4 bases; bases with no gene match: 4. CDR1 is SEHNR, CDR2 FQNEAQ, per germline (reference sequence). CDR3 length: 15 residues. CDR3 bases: TGTGCCAGCAGCTCCCAGGGGGGATCTGGAAACACCATATATTTT. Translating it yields CASSSQGGSGNTIYF.

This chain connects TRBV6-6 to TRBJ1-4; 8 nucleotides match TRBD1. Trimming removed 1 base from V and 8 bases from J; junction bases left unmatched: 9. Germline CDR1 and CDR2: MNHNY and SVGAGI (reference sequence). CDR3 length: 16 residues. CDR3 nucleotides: TGTGCCAGCAGTTACTGGGACAGGATAGATTTGGAAAAACTGTTTTTT. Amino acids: CASSYWDRIDLEKLFF.

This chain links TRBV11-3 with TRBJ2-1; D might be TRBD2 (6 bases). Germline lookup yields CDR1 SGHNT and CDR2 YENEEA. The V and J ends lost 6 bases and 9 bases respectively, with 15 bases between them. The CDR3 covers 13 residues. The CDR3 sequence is CASRPWPGGEQFF. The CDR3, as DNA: TGTGCCAGCAGACCATGGCCCGGGGGTGAGCAGTTCTTC. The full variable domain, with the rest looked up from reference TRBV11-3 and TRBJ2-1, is EAGVVQSPRYKIIEKKQPVAFWCNPISGHNTLYWYLQNLGQGPELLIRYENEEAVDDSQLPKDRFSAERLKGVDSTLKIQPAELGDSAVYLCASRPWPGGEQFFGPGTRLTVL.

The CDR3 region has the DNA TGTGCCATCAGTAAGGACAGGGGCCGGGACGAGCAGTACTTC. This gives the protein CAISKDRGRDEQYF. This chain joins TRBV10-3 and TRBJ2-7; 9 nucleotides match TRBD1. The trim removed 5 bases at V and 5 bases at J, leaving 7 bases unmatched. Germline V gives CDR1 ENHRY, CDR2 SYGVKD. The CDR3 loop spans 14 amino acids.

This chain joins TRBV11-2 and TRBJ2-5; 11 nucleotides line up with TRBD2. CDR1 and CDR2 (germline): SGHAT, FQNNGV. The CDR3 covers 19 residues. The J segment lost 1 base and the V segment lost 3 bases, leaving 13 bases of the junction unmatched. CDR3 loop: CASSFYPPGTSGFQETQYF. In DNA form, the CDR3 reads TGTGCCAGCAGCTTTTATCCCCCCGGGACTAGCGGCTTCCAAGAGACCCAGTACTTC.

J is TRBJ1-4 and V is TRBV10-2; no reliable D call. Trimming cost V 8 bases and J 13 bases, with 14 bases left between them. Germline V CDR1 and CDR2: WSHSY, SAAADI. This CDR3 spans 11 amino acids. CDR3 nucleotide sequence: TGCGCCAGCGGTACAAGTTGGGCACTGTTTTTT. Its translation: CASGTSWALFF.